This T cell receptor (beta chain) was recovered during a study of T-cell reconstitution after alpha-beta-depleted transplantation in children. Germline loops: CDR1 SGHTA, CDR2 FQGNSA. This CDR3 contains 13 residues. The V end lost 6 bases, the J end lost 5 bases, and 10 bases lay between the germline ends. During its preparation, the TCRbeta library received unique molecular identifiers. TCRdb reprocessed the PCR reads via MiXCR and lists one record per CDR3 protein. The sample shows 200,000 to 250,000 distinct CDR3 sequences, approximately 10% of them seen only once. This clonotype was recorded many times.

The chain carries TRBV7-2 and TRBJ2-2, with D hard to call. The clonotype comes from a human donor who donated a stem cell graft to a child with acute lymphoblastic leukemia. The sample consisted of PBMCs from the stem cell graft donor, taken from the stem cell graft. CDR3 region: CASSRTRTGELFF. The CDR3 region has the DNA TGTGCCAGCAGTCGGACGAGAACCGGGGAGCTGTTTTTT. The full variable domain, its missing parts supplied by reference TRBV7-2 and TRBJ2-2, is GAGVSQSPSNKVTEKGKDVELRCDPISGHTALYWYRQSLGQGLEFLIYFQGNSAPDKSGLPSDRFSAERTGGSVSTLTIQRTQQEDSAVYLCASSRTRTGELFFGEGSRLTVL.